This passage covers 29 T cell receptor beta chains from one sample sequenced in a study of siplizumab effects on memory and regulatory T cells. Clones were read by immunoSEQ multiplex PCR, and TCRdb kept only the in-frame ones, dropping some. The sample holds tens of thousands of clones, around nine tenths seen once. Sequenced sample: Tregs sorted from blood. The receptors were sampled from a human donor in good health.

This clone occurred a few times. CDR3 nucleotides: TGTGCCACCGCGACAGGGCGAGGATCGTCCGGGGAGCTGTTTTTT. Its translation is CATATGRGSSGELFF. V and J are TRBV19 and TRBJ2-2; TRBD1 agrees at 7 bases. Trimming removed 10 bases from V and 6 bases from J; junction bases left unmatched: 14. The CDR3 consists of 15 residues. The germline gives CDR1 LNHDA, CDR2 SQIVND (reference sequence).

CDR3 bases: TGCAGCGTCGACGTCCAGGGAGTTCGCACAGATACGCAGTATTTT. This encodes CSVDVQGVRTDTQYF. This sequence joins TRBV29-1 and TRBJ2-3, with D perhaps given as TRBD1 or TRBD2 (5 bases each). The CDR3 length is 15 residues. Trimming pared 6 bases from V and 1 base from J, leaving 17 bases between. Germline-derived CDR1 and CDR2 are SQVTM and ANQGSEA.

V is TRBV7-9 and J is TRBJ1-1, with TRBD1 as a possible D gene (5 bases). The germline gives CDR1 SEHNR, CDR2 FQNEAQ (reference sequence). The V end was cut by 2 bases, the J end by 1 base, with 11 bases between. The CDR3 has 15 residues. The CDR3 sequence is CASSLRTGENTEAFF. The CDR3 bases are TGTGCCAGCAGCTTAAGAACAGGCGAGAACACTGAAGCTTTCTTT. Full variable domain (remainder filled in from reference TRBV7-9 and TRBJ1-1): DTGVSQNPRHKITKRGQNVTFRCDPISEHNRLYWYRQTLGQGPEFLTYFQNEAQLEKSRLLSDRFSAERPKGSFSTLEIQRTEQGDSAMYLCASSLRTGENTEAFFGQGTRLTVV.

This sequence joins TRBV6-1 and TRBJ1-4; 8 positions agree with TRBD1. V was clipped by 5 bases and J by 2 bases; unmatched bases: 4. Germline loops: CDR1 MNHNS, CDR2 SASEGT. The CDR3 is made up of 15 amino acids. The DNA of the CDR3 is TGTGCCAGCAGTCTCCGGACAGGGACTAATGAAAAACTGTTTTTT. Translated: CASSLRTGTNEKLFF.

The chain employs TRBV6-1 and TRBJ2-5; D uncertain. The J call is in doubt because the DNA end fits TRBJ2-7 better. Germline assignment: CDR1 MNHNS and CDR2 SASEGT. The CDR3 consists of 14 residues. DNA for the CDR3: TGTGCCAGCAGTGAACTAGAGTGGACCTACGAGCAGTACTTC. This gives the protein CASSELEWTYEQYF.

This clone was seen only a few times. V is TRBV14 and J is TRBJ2-7; D is ambiguous. Per germline, CDR1 SGHDN and CDR2 FVKESK. Trimming left V 0 bases short and J 0 bases short, with 9 bases between. The CDR3 consists of 15 residues. CDR3 DNA sequence: TGTGCCAGCAGCCAAGATTCGCACAGCTCCTACGAGCAGTACTTC. Translation gives CASSQDSHSSYEQYF.

The gene calls are TRBV29-1 and TRBJ2-3; 12 positions match TRBD2. CDR3 size: 15 residues. Unmatched junction bases numbered 3, after V lost 5 bases and J lost 0 bases. From germline, CDR1 is SQVTM and CDR2 ANQGSEA. The DNA for the CDR3 is TGCAGCGTTTCCGGGACTAGCGGGAGCACAGATACGCAGTATTTT. Translation gives CSVSGTSGSTDTQYF.

The V gene is TRBV15, the J gene TRBJ1-1; D unresolved. CDR1 is LNHNV, CDR2 YYDKDF, per germline (reference sequence). There are 15 residues in the CDR3. Trimming removed 0 bases from V and 11 bases from J, with 19 bases in between. CDR3 in DNA: TGTGCCACCAGCAGAGAAGGGCCTACCCCGAGTGTGGCTTTCTTT. Translation gives CATSREGPTPSVAFF.

This clone was detected only a few times. This chain connects TRBV7-2 to TRBJ2-3, with TRBD2 matching 13 bases. The CDR3 totals 18 residues. Trimming cost V 4 bases and J 5 bases; bases outside gene matches: 12. Looked up from germline, CDR1 is SGHTA and CDR2 is FQGNSA. The CDR3 coding sequence is TGTGCCAGCAGCTCTAAACCGGGACTAGCGGGAACTAGAGATACGCAGTATTTT. It yields the protein CASSSKPGLAGTRDTQYF.

The chain combines TRBV20-1 with TRBJ2-3; D is uncertain. Trimming removed 0 bases at V and 4 bases at J, with 2 bases between. CDR3 size: 11 residues. Germline V CDR1 and CDR2: DFQATT, SNEGSKA (reference sequence). CDR3 amino acids: CSAREADTQYF. The CDR3 region has the DNA TGCAGTGCTAGAGAGGCAGATACGCAGTATTTT.

This chain connects TRBV10-1 to TRBJ1-5; D gene uncertain. Germline CDR1 is WNHNN and CDR2 is SYGVQD (reference sequence). Trimming took off 4 bases at V and 2 bases at J, with 18 bases between the two ends. This CDR3 contains 17 residues. The CDR3, as DNA: TGCGCCAGCAGTGCCCCCGTTTTTAAGGTACGCAATCAGCCCCAGCATTTT. Translation: CASSAPVFKVRNQPQHF.

The rearrangement joins TRBV6-5 to TRBJ1-2; tentative D call: TRBD1 (6 bases). The germline CDR1 and CDR2 sequences are MNHEY and SVGAGI. The ends were cut back, 5 bases at V and 4 bases at J, with 11 bases in the middle. CDR3 size: 13 residues. CDR3 bases: TGTGCCAGCAGTCGGGACACCACCTATGGCTACACCTTC. Its protein is CASSRDTTYGYTF.

This chain connects TRBV30 to TRBJ2-1, with TRBD2 matching 8 bases. The CDR3 covers 13 residues. Germline V gene sequence: CDR1 GTSNPN, CDR2 SVGIG (reference sequence). Losses at the gene ends were 8 bases for V and 2 bases for J; bases not matched to a gene: 5. The CDR3 DNA follows: TGTGCCCGGGGGGGACGGGCCTACAATGAGCAGTTCTTC. It yields the protein CARGGRAYNEQFF.

The chain carries TRBV7-9 and TRBJ1-1, with 7 bases that match TRBD1. This CDR3 region has 13 residues. The J segment lost 4 bases and the V segment lost 5 bases, leaving 4 bases of the junction unmatched. Germline V gene lookup returns CDR1 SEHNR and CDR2 FQNEAQ (reference sequence). CDR3 DNA: TGTGCCAGCAGCCCGCAGGGGGGCACTGAAGCTTTCTTT. This translates into CASSPQGGTEAFF.

The J gene is TRBJ2-1, the V gene TRBV5-1, with a possible D match to TRBD2 (6 bases). There are 15 residues in the CDR3. CDR1 and CDR2 from the germline V gene are SGHRS and YFSETQ. V shed 7 bases and J shed 8 bases, with 22 bases lying between them. CDR3 region: CASGKGLPQFDEQFF. DNA for the CDR3: TGCGCCAGCGGCAAGGGACTCCCCCAGTTCGATGAGCAGTTCTTC.

The rearrangement uses TRBV29-1 and TRBJ1-2; D might be TRBD1 (6 bases). This CDR3 spans 12 amino acids. From germline, CDR1 is SQVTM and CDR2 ANQGSEA. The V end was cut by 5 bases, the J end by 4 bases, with 11 bases between. CDR3 amino acids: CSVLQGSYGYTF. The DNA of the CDR3 is TGCAGCGTTCTACAGGGAAGCTATGGCTACACCTTC.

In DNA, the CDR3 is TGTGCCAGCAGCAAAGCCGGGACAGGGATTGGGGAAGCTTTCTTT. Protein sequence: CASSKAGTGIGEAFF. This rearrangement joins TRBV11-2 to TRBJ1-1, with TRBD1 matching 9 bases. V gave up 5 bases and J gave up 8 bases; unmatched junction bases: 12. CDR1 SGHAT and CDR2 FQNNGV come from the germline V gene. The CDR3 totals 15 residues.

The chain has TRBV29-1 and TRBJ2-7; 8 bases agree with TRBD2. From germline, CDR1 is SQVTM and CDR2 ANQGSEA. The CDR3 totals 14 residues. The trim removed 4 bases at V and 4 bases at J, leaving 9 bases unmatched. The CDR3 spells CSVAAAGLGYEQYF. The CDR3 DNA reads as TGCAGCGTTGCGGCGGCGGGACTAGGTTACGAGCAGTACTTC.

The V gene is TRBV7-9, the J gene TRBJ2-7; D not certain. Germline V gene sequence: CDR1 SEHNR, CDR2 FQNEAQ (reference sequence). CDR3 length equals 11 residues. Deletions cut 5 bases from V and 5 bases from J, with 7 bases between. The CDR3 reads CASSAADEQYF. CDR3 DNA: TGTGCCAGCAGCGCCGCGGACGAGCAGTACTTC.

J is TRBJ1-1 and V is TRBV28; D ambiguous. The germline gives CDR1 MDHEN, CDR2 SYDVKM. This CDR3 spans 14 amino acids. Trimming shortened V by 1 base and J by 3 bases, and 9 bases separated the two germline ends. The CDR3: CASSLLAPYTEAFF. Here the CDR3 DNA reads TGTGCCAGCAGTTTATTGGCTCCCTACACTGAAGCTTTCTTT.

The chain is built from TRBV4-2 and TRBJ1-2; perhaps TRBD1 as D (5 bases). Germline V lookup: CDR1 LGHNA, CDR2 YNFKEQ. Between the trimmed V and J ends, which lost 0 bases and 6 bases, there was a span of 17 bases. The CDR3 has 16 amino acids. CDR3 bases: TGTGCCAGCAGCCAAGAAAGGTATAGGGTGGGACATGGCTACACCTTC. This encodes CASSQERYRVGHGYTF.

CDR3: CASSRQGTGELFF. As DNA, the CDR3 is TGTGCCAGCAGCAGACAGGGGACCGGGGAGCTGTTTTTT. The J gene is TRBJ2-2, the V gene TRBV11-3; 8 bases line up with TRBD1. J was trimmed by 5 bases and V by 5 bases; bases with no gene match: 1. The CDR3 runs 13 residues. Germline-derived CDR1 and CDR2 are SGHNT and YENEEA.

The rearrangement links TRBV28 to TRBJ1-5, with a possible D match to TRBD1 (5 bases). Trimming cost V 6 bases and J 7 bases, with 10 bases left between them. Germline CDR1 is MDHEN and CDR2 is SYDVKM. This CDR3 has 12 residues. In DNA, the CDR3 is TGTGCCAGCAGCTGGGGGAGACAGCCCCAGCATTTT. This translates into CASSWGRQPQHF.

The chain employs TRBV27 and TRBJ2-3; TRBD2 matches 16 bases. The V gene end was trimmed by 6 bases and the J gene end by 2 bases; junction bases not matched to a gene: 8. CDR3 size: 18 residues. Germline V gene data show CDR1 as MNHEY and CDR2 as SMNVEV (reference sequence). The CDR3 loop reads CASSRAGLAGGYTDTQYF. The CDR3 DNA reads as TGTGCCAGCAGCCGCGCGGGACTAGCGGGAGGGTACACAGATACGCAGTATTTT.

This clone was seen more than once but under ten times. The chain combines TRBV7-8 with TRBJ2-7; 8 bases line up with TRBD2. This CDR3 spans 14 amino acids. Germline lookup yields CDR1 SGHVS and CDR2 FQNEAQ. The V and J ends lost 4 bases and 5 bases, in that order; junction bases with no gene match: 7. In DNA, the CDR3 is TGTGCCAGCAGCTCGGAGGCGGGGGGCCACGAGCAGTACTTC. As protein: CASSSEAGGHEQYF.

A single count supports this clone. The chain uses TRBV7-3 and TRBJ2-2; D may be TRBD2 (6 bases). Trimming left V 0 bases short and J 2 bases short, with 7 bases between. Germline loops: CDR1 SGHTA, CDR2 FQGTGA. The CDR3 loop spans 15 amino acids. This chain's CDR3 is CASSLTGRNTGELFF. The CDR3 DNA reads TGTGCCAGCAGCTTAACCGGGAGAAACACCGGGGAGCTGTTTTTT. Supplemented by reference TRBV7-3 and TRBJ2-2, the full variable domain reads GAGVSQTPSNKVTEKGKYVELRCDPISGHTALYWYRQSLGQGPEFLIYFQGTGAADDSGLPNDRFFAVRPEGSVSTLKIQRTERGDSAVYLCASSLTGRNTGELFFGEGSRLTVL.

V is TRBV7-2 and J is TRBJ1-2, with D maybe TRBD1 (5 bases). The CDR3 totals 16 residues. Trimming removed 6 bases from V and 0 bases from J, with 17 bases in between. Germline CDR1 reads SGHTA; CDR2 reads FQGNSA. The CDR3 here is CASRPPGRGTNYGYTF. In DNA, the CDR3 is TGTGCCAGCAGACCCCCGGGGCGGGGGACTAACTATGGCTACACCTTC.

The genes are TRBV11-2 and TRBJ2-1; TRBD2 matches at 9 bases. Germline loops: CDR1 SGHAT, CDR2 FQNNGV. The V and J ends lost 3 bases and 5 bases, in that order; junction bases with no gene match: 2. The CDR3 sequence is 14 residues long. Here the CDR3 reads CASSFKRGDNEQFF. DNA for the CDR3: TGTGCCAGCAGCTTTAAGCGGGGGGACAATGAGCAGTTCTTC.

This chain connects TRBV18 to TRBJ2-2; D is unclear. In germline, CDR1 is KGHSH, CDR2 LQKENI. Trimming pared 2 bases from V and 6 bases from J, leaving 7 bases between. The CDR3 has 13 residues. In nucleotides, the CDR3 is TGTGCCAGCTCACCAGGGCCCTCCGGGGAGCTGTTTTTT. The encoded protein is CASSPGPSGELFF.